This TCR beta chain was recorded in a study of shared clonotypes between healthy human individuals. Running of the assay took place at deep level. Genomic DNA from each subset was divided evenly over several immunoSEQ plates. Original data processing: Junction-only sequences produced by ImmunoSEQ had no quality scores, so filtering differed. Repertoires were generated with immunoSEQ multiplex PCR, while TCRdb's copy carries only in-frame clones and drops some. V and J calls and clone size are those listed in that table; D and trimming were worked out from the DNA. The sample lists 450,000 to 550,000 clones; approximately 79% were seen once. Genomic DNA came from 85 million to 95 million PBMCs in unsorted samples. This CDR3 spans 13 amino acids. Trimming removed 4 bases from V and 3 bases from J, with 9 bases in between. CDR1 is MDHEN and CDR2 is SYDVKM in the germline V gene.

The sequencing input was PBMCs. This sequence originates from a woman in her thirties or forties in good health. Some clones in this sample may be carry-over from other donors' samples. The V call is TRBV28, the J call TRBJ1-1; D unclear. The CDR3 is CASSSGFDTEAFF. The CDR3 DNA follows: TGTGCCAGCAGTTCCGGGTTTGACACTGAAGCTTTCTTT.